This T cell receptor (beta chain) was sequenced during a study of blood T cell repertoires in COVID-19. The data were produced by immunoSEQ multiplex PCR, yet TCRdb's version contains in-frame clones alone and is incomplete. The table has roughly 100,000 clones, 81% seen once. After removal of 4 bases from V and 5 bases from J, the junction contained 10 bases not matched to a gene. Germline V lookup: CDR1 MNHEY, CDR2 SVGEGT. The CDR3 consists of 15 residues. The TCR comes from a woman in her 70s with acute or convalescent COVID-19. V is TRBV6-2 or TRBV6-3 and J is TRBJ2-5, with TRBD1 identical over 7 bases. Sample: peripheral blood. The CDR3 protein is CASSFTDRVDETQYF. The CDR3 nucleotides are TGTGCCAGCAGTTTCACCGACAGGGTCGACGAGACCCAGTACTTC.